The sequence of this T cell receptor beta chain was determined in a study of T cells in pancreatic ductal adenocarcinoma. Study findings and constraints: Enrichment of CD45RO+ effector over naive T cells in tumors may bias clonality. Mean clonality was roughly 0.11 in tumors and about 0.079 in blood, not significantly different. This surgical cohort overrepresents the minority presenting with early-stage disease. Compared with tumor, blood showed more total productive templates and roughly 8-fold more clonotypes.

The table came from immunoSEQ multiplex PCR; TCRdb's copy has only in-frame clones and leaves some out. The data show about 31,000 clones, with approximately 94% seen just once and 2.2% held by the top ten. CDR1 is MNHEY and CDR2 is SMNVEV in the germline V gene (reference sequence). The CDR3 sequence is 19 residues long. With V trimmed by 4 bases and J by 4 bases, 12 bases remained unmatched. Concerning this clone itself: Its antigen is undetermined.

Surgery without prior neoadjuvant therapy was the treatment of the selected pancreatic ductal adenocarcinoma patients. The sequence was collected from a human donor with pancreatic ductal adenocarcinoma. This chain uses TRBV27 with TRBJ2-1; 14 bases fit TRBD2. Material for sequencing was PBMCs. The CDR3 bases are TGTGCCAGCAGTTCTACGACTAGCGGGAGGGGTTCGGGATACAATGAGCAGTTCTTC. Amino acids: CASSSTTSGRGSGYNEQFF.